This T cell receptor (beta chain) is from a study of blood T cell repertoires in COVID-19. Study overall: Sites in the United States, Italy and Spain provided acute and convalescent COVID-19 samples. Nucleic acid was either cDNA or gDNA, and it came from T cells, B-cell-depleted T cells, or PBMCs.

Authors' analysis steps: Reference gene primer amplification yielded estimated nucleated cell counts. The protocol was immunoSEQ multiplex PCR, while the TCRdb copy is restricted to in-frame clones and leaves out a portion. V and J calls and clone size are those listed in that table; D and trimming were worked out from the DNA. The sample lists tens of thousands of clones, about nine tenths seen once, with 20% to 25% in the top ten. V lost 5 bases and J 3 bases, leaving 11 bases between the germline ends. CDR3 length: 13 residues. Germline V gene lookup returns CDR1 SGHVS and CDR2 FNYEAQ. V is TRBV7-6 and J is TRBJ2-7; maybe TRBD2 (5 bases). The TCR sequence derives from a woman aged 45-65 years with active or convalescent COVID-19. The specimen was peripheral blood. The CDR3, as DNA: TGTGCCAGCAGCCCCGCCCGGGGCTACGAGCAGTACTTC. Residues: CASSPARGYEQYF.